Below, 14 T cell receptor beta chains from the same sample are listed, as sequenced in a study of T cell responses to AZD1222 COVID-19 vaccine. Using immunoSEQ multiplex PCR, the repertoire was profiled, and TCRdb retains in-frame clones only, with some absent. Of about 110,000 clones listed, roughly 90% were seen once; the top ten hold more than 14%. The specimen was peripheral blood, collected 28 days after the second AZD1222 dose. The receptors were sampled from an adult who received the AZD1222 COVID-19 vaccine.

The V call is TRBV12-3 or TRBV12-4, the J call TRBJ1-2; D uncertain. Trimming stripped 1 base from V and 3 bases from J, with 0 bases between. This CDR3 has 11 amino acids. The DNA of the CDR3 is TGTGCCAGCAGTTTAGACTATGGCTACACCTTC. Encoded protein: CASSLDYGYTF.

The chain carries TRBV5-1 and TRBJ1-3; D remains ambiguous. Germline lookup yields CDR1 SGHRS and CDR2 YFSETQ. V dropped 1 base and J dropped 0 bases, with 11 bases sitting between them. The CDR3 runs 16 residues. CDR3 DNA: TGCGCCAGCAGCTTGTGGGGAGCCCACTCTGGAAACACCATATATTTT. Translated: CASSLWGAHSGNTIYF.

The CDR3 DNA is TGTGCCAGCAGTTTAGGTGTTGAGGGAGGCTACACCTTC. It is translated as CASSLGVEGGYTF. V is TRBV27 and J is TRBJ1-2; D not certain. Germline V lookup: CDR1 MNHEY, CDR2 SMNVEV (reference sequence). Deletions cut 2 bases from V and 8 bases from J, with 12 bases between. The CDR3 loop spans 13 amino acids.

This clone occurred once. The genes are TRBV20-1 and TRBJ2-3; D call uncertain. Trimming removed 3 bases at V and 2 bases at J, with 6 bases between. CDR1 is DFQATT, CDR2 SNEGSKA, per germline (reference sequence). CDR3 size: 12 residues. The CDR3 DNA is TGCAGTGCTAGTGGGGTCACAGATACGCAGTATTTT. Translating it yields CSASGVTDTQYF.

CDR3 in amino acids: CASSRLDRGSREQYF. In DNA, the CDR3 is TGTGCCAGCAGCCGCCTGGACAGGGGATCGAGGGAGCAGTACTTC. The rearrangement links TRBV5-5 to TRBJ2-7; 9 bases align to TRBD1. Germline trimming cut 4 bases from V and 7 bases from J; bases unmatched to any gene: 12. The CDR3 is 15 amino acids. In germline, CDR1 is SGHKS, CDR2 YYEKEE (reference sequence).

The J gene is TRBJ1-1, the V gene TRBV7-9; D gene unclear. The V end lost 3 bases, the J end lost 8 bases, and 4 bases lay between the germline ends. Germline V gene data show CDR1 as SEHNR and CDR2 as FQNEAQ (reference sequence). The CDR3 covers 10 residues. The CDR3 is CASSLLEAFF. The CDR3 coding sequence is TGTGCCAGCAGCTTGCTCGAAGCTTTCTTT.

This sequence joins TRBV5-1 and TRBJ2-2, with 7 bases aligning to TRBD1. This CDR3 comprises 15 residues. The V gene end was trimmed by 1 base and the J gene end by 4 bases; junction bases not matched to a gene: 4. Per germline, CDR1 SGHRS and CDR2 YFSETQ. The CDR3 bases are TGCGCCAGCAGCTTGTTTCAGGGGGTCACCGGGGAGCTGTTTTTT. It is translated as CASSLFQGVTGELFF.

The CDR3: CASSEGGQGHGGPPQHF. As DNA, the CDR3 is TGTGCCAGCAGTGAAGGGGGACAGGGCCACGGAGGACCCCCACAGCATTTT. The chain is built from TRBV2 and TRBJ1-5; 9 nucleotides agree with TRBD1. The germline V gene has CDR1 SNHLY and CDR2 FYNNEI. This CDR3 spans 17 amino acids. The V gene end was trimmed by 1 base and the J gene end by 13 bases; junction bases not matched to a gene: 17.

This sequence joins TRBV10-1 and TRBJ1-4; no reliable D call. Trimming pared 3 bases from V and 0 bases from J, leaving 5 bases between. CDR3 length equals 14 residues. Germline V gene lookup returns CDR1 WNHNN and CDR2 SYGVQD (reference sequence). Here the CDR3 DNA reads TGCGCCAGCAGTGACGGTGCAACTAATGAAAAACTGTTTTTT. Translated: CASSDGATNEKLFF.

The J gene is TRBJ1-2, the V gene TRBV7-8; D ambiguous. V was clipped by 5 bases and J by 2 bases, with 18 bases between them. This CDR3 comprises 16 residues. CDR1 SGHVS and CDR2 FQNEAQ come from the germline V gene. DNA for the CDR3: TGTGCCAGCAGCCCGGATGGCGCACAGTTCAACTATGGCTACACCTTC. This sequence encodes CASSPDGAQFNYGYTF.

The CDR3 DNA follows: TGTGCCAGCAGCGTTAATAGCGGCCCCTCCTACGAGCAGTACTTC. It encodes CASSVNSGPSYEQYF. This sequence joins TRBV5-4 and TRBJ2-7; D perhaps matches TRBD2 (6 bases). Germline loops: CDR1 SGHNT, CDR2 YYREEE (reference sequence). The ends were cut back, 4 bases at V and 0 bases at J, with 14 bases in the middle. The CDR3 runs 15 residues.

The genes are TRBV19 and TRBJ2-6; no clear D. Between the trimmed V and J ends, which lost 7 bases and 0 bases, there was a span of 13 bases. The CDR3 loop spans 16 amino acids. The germline V gene encodes CDR1 LNHDA and CDR2 SQIVND (reference sequence). For the CDR3, the DNA is TGTGCCAGTAATCCGGACGGTTACTCTGGGGCCAACGTCCTGACTTTC. Protein product: CASNPDGYSGANVLTF.

The CDR3 sequence is CATSGWDYDSNEQFF. CDR3 sequence (DNA): TGTGCCACCTCGGGATGGGACTACGACAGTAATGAGCAGTTCTTC. The chain has TRBV24-1 and TRBJ2-1, with 7 nucleotides matching TRBD2. CDR3 length equals 15 residues. The ends lost 9 bases at V and 7 bases at J; junction bases unmatched: 14. Per the germline V gene, CDR1 is KGHDR and CDR2 is SFDVKD.

CDR3 amino acids: CASRLNSGTGGRGYGYTF. DNA for the CDR3: TGCGCCAGCAGACTGAACTCCGGGACAGGGGGCCGAGGCTATGGCTACACCTTC. This rearrangement joins TRBV4-1 to TRBJ1-2; 12 nucleotides line up with TRBD1. The CDR3 extends over 18 amino acids. Per germline, CDR1 MGHRA and CDR2 YSYEKL. The trim removed 6 bases at V and 4 bases at J, leaving 15 bases unmatched.